This entry lists 9 T cell receptor beta chains sequenced from one sample in a study of response to subunit inactivated influenza vaccine. Using its own MiXCR run on the RT-PCR reads, TCRdb lists one record per CDR3 protein. The sample includes approximately 730,000 distinct CDR3 sequences, more than 11% seen only once; the top ten take 5.5% to 7%. The source was PBMCs from blood, collected around 14 days before vaccination. The origin of the receptors is a middle-aged man who received an inactivated influenza vaccine.

This clonotype was found many times. This sequence joins TRBV7-6 and TRBJ2-7, with a weak D call TRBD2 (6 bases). The CDR3 is made up of 16 amino acids. Trimming removed 1 base from V and 0 bases from J, with 13 bases in between. Germline V gene lookup returns CDR1 SGHVS and CDR2 FNYEAQ. CDR3 protein: CASSLVLGLTSYEQYF. As DNA, the CDR3 is TGTGCCAGCAGCTTAGTTTTGGGACTCACCTCCTACGAGCAGTACTTC.

CDR3 sequence reads: CASSTSGRLSTDTQYF. The CDR3 DNA follows: TGTGCCAGCAGCACTAGCGGGAGGCTCTCCACAGATACGCAGTATTTT. J is TRBJ2-3 and V is TRBV9, with TRBD2 matching over 12 bases. With 4 bases clipped from V and 2 bases from J, the junction kept 5 bases outside the gene matches. There are 16 residues in the CDR3. Per the germline V gene, CDR1 is SGDLS and CDR2 is YYNGEE.

The rearrangement joins TRBV20-1 to TRBJ2-1; D perhaps matches TRBD2 (6 bases). The V end was cut by 4 bases, the J end by 0 bases, with 13 bases between. Germline-derived CDR1 and CDR2 are DFQATT and SNEGSKA (reference sequence). There are 15 residues in the CDR3. CDR3 loop: CSAKTGTGSYNEQFF. The CDR3 nucleotides read TGCAGTGCTAAAACCGGGACTGGCTCCTACAATGAGCAGTTCTTC.

In this sample, this clonotype turned up a few times. The V gene is TRBV12-3 or TRBV12-4, the J gene TRBJ2-7, with TRBD1 matching 7 bases. The CDR3 contains 12 residues. Trimming removed 0 bases from V and 13 bases from J; junction bases left unmatched: 6. The chain's CDR3 is CASSLATGWTYF. The DNA for the CDR3 is TGTGCCAGCAGTTTAGCGACAGGGTGGACATACTTC.

At least ten counts were recorded for this clonotype. The genes are TRBV15 and TRBJ2-2; D not certain. Germline lookup yields CDR1 LNHNV and CDR2 YYDKDF (reference sequence). The ends were cut back, 4 bases at V and 5 bases at J, with 8 bases in the middle. This CDR3 contains 13 residues. In DNA form, the CDR3 reads TGTGCCACCAGCATTCTCAGGACCGGGGAGCTGTTTTTT. Its protein product is CATSILRTGELFF.

This clonotype turned up a few times. This chain joins TRBV6-2 or TRBV6-3 and TRBJ2-7; TRBD1 aligns across 7 bases. Germline CDR1 and CDR2: MNHEY and SVGEGT. The CDR3 has 16 residues. Losses at the gene ends were 0 bases for V and 7 bases for J; bases not matched to a gene: 12. This CDR3 is CASSYSTGTASREQYF. For the CDR3, the DNA is TGTGCCAGCAGTTACTCGACCGGGACAGCTTCTCGGGAGCAGTACTTC.

The chain combines TRBV20-1 with TRBJ1-2, with TRBD1 identical over 9 bases. The CDR3 consists of 13 residues. V gave up 6 bases and J gave up 4 bases; unmatched junction bases: 6. Germline V gives CDR1 DFQATT, CDR2 SNEGSKA (reference sequence). The CDR3 DNA follows: TGCAGTGCGGGAGGGACAGGGCTCTATGGCTACACCTTC. Translation: CSAGGTGLYGYTF.

This clonotype was seen a handful of times. The gene calls are TRBV4-3 and TRBJ1-1; 7 bases match TRBD1. The CDR3 extends over 16 amino acids. The V and J ends lost 4 bases and 0 bases, in that order; junction bases with no gene match: 8. Per the germline V gene, CDR1 is LGHNA and CDR2 is YSLEER. DNA of the CDR3: TGCGCCAGCAGCCCGCAGGGGGGCTTCATGAACACTGAAGCTTTCTTT. Residues: CASSPQGGFMNTEAFF.

In this sample, this clonotype turned up a few times. The chain has TRBV6-2 or TRBV6-3 and TRBJ1-1; no definite D call. The CDR3 runs 13 residues. Germline V gene data show CDR1 as MNHEY and CDR2 as SVGEGT. Trimming stripped 4 bases from V and 4 bases from J, with 10 bases between. The CDR3 DNA sequence: TGTGCCAGCAGTTCTAGGGCCGTCACTGAAGCTTTCTTT. This gives the protein CASSSRAVTEAFF.